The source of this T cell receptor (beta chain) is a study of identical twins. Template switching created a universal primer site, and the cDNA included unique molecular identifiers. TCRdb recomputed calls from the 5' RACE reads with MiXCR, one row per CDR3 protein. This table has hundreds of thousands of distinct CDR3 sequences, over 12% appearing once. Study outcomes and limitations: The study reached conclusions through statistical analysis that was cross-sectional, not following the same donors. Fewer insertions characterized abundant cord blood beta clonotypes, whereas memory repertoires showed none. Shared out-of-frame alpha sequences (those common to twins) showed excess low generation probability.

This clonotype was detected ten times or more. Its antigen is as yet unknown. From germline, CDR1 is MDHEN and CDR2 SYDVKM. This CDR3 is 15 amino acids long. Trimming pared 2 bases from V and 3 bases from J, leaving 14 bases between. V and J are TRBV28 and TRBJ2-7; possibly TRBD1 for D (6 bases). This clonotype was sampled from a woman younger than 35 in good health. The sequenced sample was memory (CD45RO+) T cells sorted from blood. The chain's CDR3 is CASSLTSTGHYEQYF. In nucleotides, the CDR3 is TGTGCCAGCAGTTTAACGTCGACAGGACACTACGAGCAGTACTTC.